This T cell receptor beta chain was found in a study of blood T cell repertoires in COVID-19. Germline-derived CDR1 and CDR2 are MDHEN and SYDVKM. The CDR3 sequence is 13 residues long. V was pared by 3 bases and J by 13 bases, with 9 bases of the junction left unmatched. Here immunoSEQ multiplex PCR was the method, and the copy in TCRdb shows in-frame clones only, minus some. The sample has about 87,000 clones, approximately 83% seen once. This clone was recorded once. Sample: peripheral blood. The sequence was collected from a woman in her 70s with acute or convalescent COVID-19. The rearrangement links TRBV28 to TRBJ2-1; 7 nucleotides line up with TRBD1. CDR3 DNA: TGTGCCAGCAGTTTTAACGACAGGGCTCGCCAGTTCTTC. Translated: CASSFNDRARQFF.